This T cell receptor beta chain came from a study of blood T cell repertoires in COVID-19. This table comes from immunoSEQ multiplex PCR, and its TCRdb copy is limited to in-frame clones, with some not included. The table records more than 35,000 clones, approximately 80% of them present only once. This clonotype was sampled from a middle-aged man with active or convalescent COVID-19. Input material: peripheral blood.

The CDR3 reads CASSVYSGGYQPQHF. CDR3 in DNA: TGTGCCAGCAGCGTATACTCAGGGGGCTATCAGCCCCAGCATTTT. J is TRBJ1-5 and V is TRBV5-6, with 8 bases fitting TRBD1. Per the germline V gene, CDR1 is SGHDT and CDR2 is YYEEEE. Trimming cost V 4 bases and J 5 bases; bases outside gene matches: 8. The CDR3 runs to 15 residues. The variable domain in full, completed from reference TRBV5-6 and TRBJ1-5, reads DAGVTQSPTHLIKTRGQQVTLRCSPKSGHDTVSWYQQALGQGPQFIFQYYEEEERQRGNFPDRFSGHQFPNYSSELNVNALLLGDSALYLCASSVYSGGYQPQHFGDGTRLSIL.